One sample yielded the 5 T cell receptor beta chains listed below, sequenced in a study of shared clonotypes between healthy human individuals. Naive-designated CD8 cells lacked CD45RO, were positively enriched for CCR7, and omitted terminally differentiated effector memory CD45RA+ cells. Profiled with immunoSEQ multiplex PCR; TCRdb holds only in-frame clones, not every one. This table has around 1.9 million clones, around 93% appearing once. Sequenced material: naive CD8+ T cells from PBMCs. These receptors all stem from a man aged 18 to 30 in good health. Some clones in this sample may be carry-over from other donors' samples.

The chain couples TRBV10-2 to TRBJ2-1; 9 bases match TRBD2. CDR1 is WSHSY and CDR2 is SAAADI in the germline V gene. The CDR3 spans 14 residues. V dropped 8 bases and J dropped 7; count of bases not matched to a gene: 9. CDR3 in DNA: TGCGCCAGCGGTATAGCGGGAGCGAAAAATGAGCAGTTCTTC. It yields the protein CASGIAGAKNEQFF.

The CDR3 bases are TGTGCCAGCAGCTCGGGACAGGGGGACCTCCACTTT. Its protein product is CASSSGQGDLHF. This sequence joins TRBV9 and TRBJ1-6, with 11 bases that match TRBD1. The V gene end was trimmed by 4 bases and the J gene end by 15 bases; junction bases not matched to a gene: 3. Germline CDR1 reads SGDLS; CDR2 reads YYNGEE. The length of the CDR3 is 12 residues.

The CDR3 sequence is CASSHDRDSRADTQYF. CDR3 nucleotides: TGCGCCAGCAGCCATGACCGGGACTCCAGGGCAGATACGCAGTATTTT. The V and J genes are TRBV4-1 and TRBJ2-3; D perhaps matches TRBD2 (6 bases). CDR1 and CDR2 (germline): MGHRA, YSYEKL. This CDR3 spans 16 amino acids. V gave up 3 bases and J gave up 4 bases, with 17 bases separating them.

The chain couples TRBV5-1 to TRBJ2-7, with 9 nucleotides matching TRBD1. CDR3 length equals 18 residues. The V gene's germline CDR1 is SGHRS and CDR2 YFSETQ. Unmatched junction bases numbered 12, after V lost 2 bases and J lost 0 bases. The CDR3 here is CASSFGRGTGISSYEQYF. DNA of the CDR3: TGCGCCAGCAGCTTCGGTCGGGGGACAGGGATAAGCTCCTACGAGCAGTACTTC.

The V call is TRBV2, the J call TRBJ2-1; 9 bases fit TRBD2. Germline-derived CDR1 and CDR2 are SNHLY and FYNNEI. The trim removed 2 bases at V and 0 bases at J, leaving 8 bases unmatched. The length of the CDR3 is 18 residues. CDR3 sequence reads: CASSELAGGPLSYNEQFF. The CDR3 DNA follows: TGTGCCAGCAGTGAACTTGCGGGAGGGCCCCTCTCCTACAATGAGCAGTTCTTC.